This T cell receptor (beta chain) emerged from a study of control samples from healthy donors and cancer patients. Sequenced by immunoSEQ multiplex PCR; TCRdb stores in-frame clones only, minus some. The repertoire holds 50,000 or so clones, with 85% to 95% as singletons. Germline V gene data show CDR1 as DFQATT and CDR2 as SNEGSKA (reference sequence). This CDR3 spans 18 amino acids. Trimming cost V 3 bases and J 2 bases; bases outside gene matches: 12. The source is a man younger than 40 in good health. The rearrangement joins TRBV20-1 to TRBJ2-3, with 12 bases fitting TRBD2. Material: blood. CDR3 DNA sequence: TGCAGTGCTAGTAATCTAGCGGGAGGGCCAGGGTACACAGATACGCAGTATTTT. Its protein is CSASNLAGGPGYTDTQYF.